The entry below describes one T cell receptor (beta chain). Its antigen is not identified. One junction end does not reproduce the germline sequence, and a read error may be involved. The data belong to a study of cytomegalovirus exposure and HLA in healthy donors. Regarding the study as a whole: A few CMV-associated chains proved CMV antigen-specific in vitro. Reportedly, a later analysis found an Asian-associated ancestry cluster had fewer N-insertions than the approximately 600-donor mean. Later work found most CMV-associated TCR beta chains apparently HLA-restricted.

Germline values: CDR1 LNHNV, CDR2 YYDKDF (reference sequence). The CDR3 covers 16 residues. This PCR relied on a set of 60 Vbeta primers and 13 Jbeta primers. Methods used by the authors: In a later analysis, some 80 million unique TCR beta chains included roughly 11 million shared by two or more donors. Using immunoSEQ multiplex PCR, the repertoire was profiled, and TCRdb retains in-frame clones only, with some absent. Clonal size and the V and J genes are those of that table, whereas D and trimming came from the DNA. Among some 160,000 clones listed, around 80% were seen once. This clonotype was sampled from a male donor in good health and CMV-seronegative. J is TRBJ1-1 and V is TRBV15; 7 nucleotides align to TRBD1. The sequenced material came from PBMCs. The CDR3 DNA reads as TGTGCCACCAGCGCCTACACAGGGGCGGGGAACACTGAAGCTTTTTTT. It specifies CATSAYTGAGNTEAFF.